What follows is one T cell receptor beta chain and its context. This entry is derived from a study of blood T cell repertoires in COVID-19. The overall study: Acute-phase and convalescent COVID-19 samples originated in the United States, Italy and Spain. PBMCs, B-cell-depleted T cells, or T cells were the source of the cDNA or gDNA that made up the material.

V was clipped by 0 bases and J by 0 bases, with 2 bases between them. The CDR3 is 13 residues long. Under the authors' procedure: Reference gene primer amplification gave estimated nucleated cell counts. Generated by immunoSEQ multiplex PCR, the TCRdb table keeps only in-frame clones and is missing some. Clone size and V and J calls were adopted from that table, with D and trimming inferred from the DNA. The sample records 60,000 to 85,000 clones, more than 75% being singletons. The sample was peripheral blood. This TCR was sampled from a human donor in a cohort sampled during active COVID-19. V and J are TRBV12-3 or TRBV12-4 and TRBJ1-1; D gene uncertain. CDR3 in amino acids: CASSLAMNTEAFF. CDR3 DNA sequence: TGTGCCAGCAGTTTAGCTATGAACACTGAAGCTTTCTTT.